A single sample gave rise to the 11 T cell receptor beta chains below, sequenced in a study of cytomegalovirus exposure and HLA in healthy donors. PCR employed 60 Vbeta and 13 Jbeta primers. The assay was immunoSEQ multiplex PCR, and TCRdb's table has in-frame clones only and misses some. The sample consists of about 190,000 clones, roughly 87% of them appearing once. Sequencing input: PBMCs. These receptors all stem from a man in his fifties or sixties in good health and CMV-seronegative.

The chain recombines TRBV30 with TRBJ2-1; 12 bases agree with TRBD2. There are 15 residues in the CDR3. The ends lost 1 base at V and 7 bases at J; junction bases unmatched: 5. Germline lookup yields CDR1 GTSNPN and CDR2 SVGIG (reference sequence). The DNA for the CDR3 is TGTGCCTGGAGTGGTGGACTAGCGGGGATTAATGAGCAGTTCTTC. This sequence encodes CAWSGGLAGINEQFF.

This chain connects TRBV7-3 to TRBJ2-2; a possible D gene is TRBD1 (5 bases). Between the trimmed V and J ends, which lost 4 bases and 4 bases, there was a span of 10 bases. There are 14 residues in the CDR3. CDR1 and CDR2 from the germline V gene are SGHTA and FQGTGA. CDR3 bases: TGTGCCAGCAGCTCGCAGGGTTCCACCGGGGAGCTGTTTTTT. Translated: CASSSQGSTGELFF.

This clone was counted a single time. The rearrangement joins TRBV7-2 to TRBJ2-5; possibly TRBD2 for D (5 bases). V was shortened by 1 base and J by 5 bases, with 11 bases between the two germline ends. The CDR3 is 14 amino acids. In germline, CDR1 is SGHTA, CDR2 FQGNSA. The CDR3 sequence is CASSLGGDGETQYF. CDR3 DNA: TGTGCCAGCAGCTTAGGGGGAGATGGGGAGACCCAGTACTTC.

V usage is TRBV7-8 and J usage is TRBJ2-2; 7 bases match TRBD2. This CDR3 is 16 amino acids long. Per the germline V gene, CDR1 is SGHVS and CDR2 is FQNEAQ. V gave up 2 bases and J gave up 6 bases; unmatched junction bases: 9. In DNA form, the CDR3 reads TGTGCCAGCAGCTTATGGGCGGGGGACCTCCCCGGGGAGCTGTTTTTT. The encoded protein is CASSLWAGDLPGELFF.

This chain connects TRBV4-3 to TRBJ1-4, with D maybe TRBD1 (5 bases). Trimming shortened V by 0 bases and J by 7 bases, and 15 bases separated the two germline ends. This CDR3 spans 16 amino acids. Germline-derived CDR1 and CDR2 are LGHNA and YSLEER. This chain's CDR3 is CASSQDFLGEGEKLFF. The CDR3 DNA sequence: TGCGCCAGCAGCCAAGACTTCTTGGGGGAGGGTGAAAAACTGTTTTTT.

This clone was seen only a few times. The rearrangement links TRBV4-3 to TRBJ1-1; TRBD1 is a possible D gene (5 bases). This CDR3 is built from 13 residues. The V gene's germline CDR1 is LGHNA and CDR2 YSLEER. V was pared by 3 bases and J by 7 bases, with 12 bases between. CDR3 in DNA: TGCGCCAGCAGCCAGTCCGGGGGGGGTGAAGCTTTCTTT. It translates to CASSQSGGGEAFF.

The chain links TRBV18 to TRBJ2-1; TRBD2 matches 12 bases. This CDR3 has 18 amino acids. V trimming: 4 bases; J trimming: 5 bases; junction bases outside the gene matches: 12. Germline V CDR1 and CDR2: KGHSH, LQKENI. CDR3: CASSLWTSGADDHNEQFF. The CDR3, as DNA: TGTGCCAGCTCACTTTGGACTAGCGGGGCCGATGACCACAATGAGCAGTTCTTC.

This sequence joins TRBV2 and TRBJ1-6, with 8 bases aligning to TRBD1. V shed 4 bases and J 5 bases; nucleotides not matched to a gene: 4. Germline-derived CDR1 and CDR2 are SNHLY and FYNNEI. This CDR3 has 15 amino acids. The DNA of the CDR3 is TGTGCCAGCAGTGGAAACAGGGGGGATAATTCACCCCTCCACTTT. The encoded protein is CASSGNRGDNSPLHF.

This sequence joins TRBV5-1 and TRBJ2-7; TRBD1 matches at 7 bases. The V gene end was trimmed by 7 bases and the J gene end by 7 bases; junction bases not matched to a gene: 14. Germline CDR1 reads SGHRS; CDR2 reads YFSETQ. This CDR3 is 14 amino acids long. The CDR3 DNA sequence: TGCGCCAGCGCCCAGAACAGGGGAGCTGAAGAGCAGTACTTC. Amino acid sequence: CASAQNRGAEEQYF.

The chain employs TRBV5-1 and TRBJ2-1; 12 bases are a match to TRBD1. The CDR3 length is 17 residues. CDR1 is SGHRS and CDR2 is YFSETQ in the germline V gene. J lost 5 bases, V lost 4 bases, and 10 bases had no gene match. The CDR3 region is CASSQNTGQGADNEQFF. The CDR3 DNA follows: TGCGCCAGCAGCCAAAACACGGGACAGGGGGCGGACAATGAGCAGTTCTTC. The complete variable domain, with remaining parts taken from reference TRBV5-1 and TRBJ2-1, reads KAGVTQTPRYLIKTRGQQVTLSCSPISGHRSVSWYQQTPGQGLQFLFEYFSETQRNKGNFPGRFSGRQFSNSRSEMNVSTLELGDSALYLCASSQNTGQGADNEQFFGPGTRLTVL.

The CDR3 coding sequence is TGTGCCAGCAGCGTAGGTCGGGGGGTGAGAACAGATACGCAGTATTTT. The encoded protein is CASSVGRGVRTDTQYF. The chain joins TRBV9 to TRBJ2-3, with 7 bases lining up with TRBD2. With V trimmed by 0 bases and J by 3 bases, 7 bases remained unmatched. The CDR3 runs 16 residues. The germline gives CDR1 SGDLS, CDR2 YYNGEE.